The sequence of this T cell receptor beta chain was determined in a study of cytotoxic CD8 clonotypes in ibrutinib-treated CLL. CDR1 SGHRS and CDR2 YFSETQ come from the germline V gene. Trimming left V 0 bases short and J 4 bases short, with 7 bases between. The CDR3 sequence is 14 residues long. Study outcomes and limitations: Sampling times, which were not matched between the groups, differed between sustained-remission patients and progressing patients. Having risen at ibrutinib response, clonality had fallen back toward baseline by progression.

Note on this clone: No antigen is known for it.

Sequencing used immunoSEQ multiplex PCR; TCRdb keeps in-frame clones, though not all of them. The repertoire has some 17,000 clones, around two thirds of them found once; the top ten carry 20% to 30%. The clonotype comes from a human donor with chronic lymphocytic leukemia. The sample in question was PBMCs, obtained after 12 months of ibrutinib treatment. The rearrangement links TRBV5-1 to TRBJ2-2; D perhaps matches TRBD1 (6 bases). The CDR3 region has the DNA TGCGCCAGCAGCTTGGGACAGGTCACCGGGGAGCTGTTTTTT. This encodes CASSLGQVTGELFF.